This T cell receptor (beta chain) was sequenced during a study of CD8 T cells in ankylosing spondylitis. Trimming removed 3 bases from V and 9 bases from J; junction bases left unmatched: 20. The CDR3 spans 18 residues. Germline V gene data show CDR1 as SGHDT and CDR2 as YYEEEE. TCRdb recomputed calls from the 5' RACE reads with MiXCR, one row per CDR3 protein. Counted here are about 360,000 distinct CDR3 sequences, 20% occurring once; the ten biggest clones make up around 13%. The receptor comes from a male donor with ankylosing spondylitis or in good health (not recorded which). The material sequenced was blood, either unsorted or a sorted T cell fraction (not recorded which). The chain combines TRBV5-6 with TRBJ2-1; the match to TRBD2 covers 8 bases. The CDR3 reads CASSSPSAYRGGLTEQFF. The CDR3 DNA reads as TGTGCCAGCAGCTCGCCCTCAGCCTACCGGGGGGGGCTGACTGAGCAGTTCTTC.